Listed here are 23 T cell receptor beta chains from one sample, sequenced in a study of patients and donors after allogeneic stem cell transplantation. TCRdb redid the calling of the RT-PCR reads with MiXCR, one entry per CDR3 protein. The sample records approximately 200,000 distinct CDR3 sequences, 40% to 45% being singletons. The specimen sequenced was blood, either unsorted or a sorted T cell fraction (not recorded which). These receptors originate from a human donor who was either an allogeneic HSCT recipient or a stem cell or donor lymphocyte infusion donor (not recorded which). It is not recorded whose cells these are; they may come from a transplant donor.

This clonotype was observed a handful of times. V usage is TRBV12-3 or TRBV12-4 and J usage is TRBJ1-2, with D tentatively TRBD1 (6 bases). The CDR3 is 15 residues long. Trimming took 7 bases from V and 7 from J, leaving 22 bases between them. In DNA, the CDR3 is TGTGCCAGCAACTTGGGGGGGGCGGCAGGGAGTGGCTACACCTTC. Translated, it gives CASNLGGAAGSGYTF.

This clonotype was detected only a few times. The CDR3 region is CATSRSGTANEKLFF. The CDR3 nucleotides are TGTGCCACCAGCAGATCCGGGACAGCTAATGAAAAACTGTTTTTT. The rearrangement links TRBV15 to TRBJ1-4, with 7 nucleotides matching TRBD1. Germline V gene lookup returns CDR1 LNHNV and CDR2 YYDKDF (reference sequence). V shed 2 bases, J shed 3 bases, and the junction held 3 bases outside the gene matches. The CDR3 has 15 residues.

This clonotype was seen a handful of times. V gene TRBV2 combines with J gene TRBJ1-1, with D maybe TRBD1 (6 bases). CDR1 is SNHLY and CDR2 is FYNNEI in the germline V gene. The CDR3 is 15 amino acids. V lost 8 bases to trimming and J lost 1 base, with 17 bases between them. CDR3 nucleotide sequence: TGTGCCAGCTTACTGGGCAGGGGTAGGAACACTGAAGCTTTCTTT. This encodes CASLLGRGRNTEAFF.

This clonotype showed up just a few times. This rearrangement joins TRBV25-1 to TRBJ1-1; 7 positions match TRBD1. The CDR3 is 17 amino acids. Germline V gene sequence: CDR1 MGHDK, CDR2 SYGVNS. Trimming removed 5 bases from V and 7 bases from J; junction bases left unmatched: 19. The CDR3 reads CASSPHRQGRDPREAFF. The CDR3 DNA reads TGTGCCAGCAGTCCACACCGACAGGGTCGAGACCCCCGTGAAGCTTTCTTT. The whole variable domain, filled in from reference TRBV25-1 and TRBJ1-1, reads EADIYQTPRYLVIGTGKKITLECSQTMGHDKMYWYQQDPGMELHLIHYSYGVNSTEKGDLSSESTVSRIRTEHFPLTLESARPSHTSQYLCASSPHRQGRDPREAFFGQGTRLTVV.

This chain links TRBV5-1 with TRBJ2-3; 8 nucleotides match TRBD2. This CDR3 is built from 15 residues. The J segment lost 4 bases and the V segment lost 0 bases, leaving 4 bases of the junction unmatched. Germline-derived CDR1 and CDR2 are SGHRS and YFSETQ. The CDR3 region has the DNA TGCGCCAGCAGCTTGGAACTAGCGGTGGCAGATACGCAGTATTTT. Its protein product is CASSLELAVADTQYF.

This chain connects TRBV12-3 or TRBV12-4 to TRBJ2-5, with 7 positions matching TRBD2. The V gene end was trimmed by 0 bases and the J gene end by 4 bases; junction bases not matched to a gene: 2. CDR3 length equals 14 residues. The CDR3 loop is CASSLAGGGETQYF. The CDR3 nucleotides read TGTGCCAGCAGTTTAGCTGGGGGGGGAGAGACCCAGTACTTC.

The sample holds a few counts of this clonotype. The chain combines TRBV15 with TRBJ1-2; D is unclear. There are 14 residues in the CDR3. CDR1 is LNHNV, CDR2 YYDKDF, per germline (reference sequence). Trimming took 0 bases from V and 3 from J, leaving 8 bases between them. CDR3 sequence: CATSRDQSHYGYTF. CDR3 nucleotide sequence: TGTGCCACCAGCAGAGATCAGAGCCACTATGGCTACACCTTC.

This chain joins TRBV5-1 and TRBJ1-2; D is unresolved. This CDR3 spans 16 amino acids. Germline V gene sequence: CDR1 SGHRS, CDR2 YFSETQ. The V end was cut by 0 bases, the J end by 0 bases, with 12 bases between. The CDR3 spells CASSLDAGKTNYGYTF. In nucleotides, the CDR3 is TGCGCCAGCAGCTTGGATGCTGGGAAAACTAACTATGGCTACACCTTC.

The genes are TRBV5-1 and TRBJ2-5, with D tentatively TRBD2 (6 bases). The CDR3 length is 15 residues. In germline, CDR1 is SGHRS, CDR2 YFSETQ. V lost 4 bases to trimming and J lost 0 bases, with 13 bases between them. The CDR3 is CASSQGRGYQETQYF. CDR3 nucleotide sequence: TGCGCCAGCAGCCAGGGACGGGGGTACCAAGAGACCCAGTACTTC.

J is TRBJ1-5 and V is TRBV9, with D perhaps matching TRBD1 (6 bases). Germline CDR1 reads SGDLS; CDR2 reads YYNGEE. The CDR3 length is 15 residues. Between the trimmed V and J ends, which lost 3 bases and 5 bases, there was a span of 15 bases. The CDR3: CASSAGGYVDQPQHF. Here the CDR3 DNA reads TGTGCCAGCAGCGCCGGGGGCTACGTGGATCAGCCCCAGCATTTT.

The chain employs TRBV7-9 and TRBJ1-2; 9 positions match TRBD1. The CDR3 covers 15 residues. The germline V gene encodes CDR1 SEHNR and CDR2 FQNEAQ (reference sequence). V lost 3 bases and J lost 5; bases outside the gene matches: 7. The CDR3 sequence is CASSFQRTGEYGYTF. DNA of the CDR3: TGTGCCAGCAGCTTCCAGAGGACAGGGGAATATGGCTACACCTTC.

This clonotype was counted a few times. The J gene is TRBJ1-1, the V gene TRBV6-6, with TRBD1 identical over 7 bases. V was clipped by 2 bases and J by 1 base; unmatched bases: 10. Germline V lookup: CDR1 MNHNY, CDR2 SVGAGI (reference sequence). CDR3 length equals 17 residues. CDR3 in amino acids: CASSYPWDSGTNTEAFF. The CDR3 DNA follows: TGTGCCAGCAGTTACCCTTGGGACAGTGGGACGAACACTGAAGCTTTCTTT.

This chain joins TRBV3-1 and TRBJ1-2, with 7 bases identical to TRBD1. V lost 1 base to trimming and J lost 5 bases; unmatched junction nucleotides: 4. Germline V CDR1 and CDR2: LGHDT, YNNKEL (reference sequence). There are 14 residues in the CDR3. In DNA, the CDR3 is TGTGCCAGCAGCCAAGTAGGGGGCGATTATGGCTACACCTTC. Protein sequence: CASSQVGGDYGYTF.

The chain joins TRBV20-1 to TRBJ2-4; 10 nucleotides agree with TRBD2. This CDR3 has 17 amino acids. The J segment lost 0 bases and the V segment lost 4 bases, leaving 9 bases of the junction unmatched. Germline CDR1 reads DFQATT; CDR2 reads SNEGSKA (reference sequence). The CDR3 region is CSAILLAGEGAKNIQYF. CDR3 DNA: TGCAGTGCTATACTCCTAGCGGGAGAAGGAGCCAAAAACATTCAGTACTTC.

Here the CDR3 DNA reads TGTGCCAGCAGTTTATTCAGGCCCGTCGGCTGGCGACCTTTCTTT. It is translated as CASSLFRPVGWRPFF. The V call is TRBV12-3 or TRBV12-4, the J call TRBJ1-1; no clear D. The CDR3 has 15 amino acids. Trimming cost V 2 bases and J 12 bases, with 22 bases left between them.

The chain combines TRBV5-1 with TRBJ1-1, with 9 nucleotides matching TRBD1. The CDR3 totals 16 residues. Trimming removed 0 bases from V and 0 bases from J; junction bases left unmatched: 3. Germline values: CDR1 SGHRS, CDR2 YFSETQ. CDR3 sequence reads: CASSLGQGVMNTEAFF. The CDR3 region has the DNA TGCGCCAGCAGCTTGGGACAGGGGGTCATGAACACTGAAGCTTTCTTT.

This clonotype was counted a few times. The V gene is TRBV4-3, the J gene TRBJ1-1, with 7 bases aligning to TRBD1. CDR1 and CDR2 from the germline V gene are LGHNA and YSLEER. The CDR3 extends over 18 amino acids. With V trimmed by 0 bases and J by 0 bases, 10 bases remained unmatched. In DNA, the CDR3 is TGCGCCAGCAGCCAAGAATACCCAGGGGGTCCCCTGAACACTGAAGCTTTCTTT. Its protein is CASSQEYPGGPLNTEAFF.

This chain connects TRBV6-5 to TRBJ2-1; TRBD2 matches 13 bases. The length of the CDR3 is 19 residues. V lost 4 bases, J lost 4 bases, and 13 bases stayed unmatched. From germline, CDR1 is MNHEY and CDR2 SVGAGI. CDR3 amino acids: CASSFKPPGLAGTYNEQFF. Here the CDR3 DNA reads TGTGCCAGCAGTTTCAAACCTCCGGGACTAGCGGGAACATACAATGAGCAGTTCTTC.

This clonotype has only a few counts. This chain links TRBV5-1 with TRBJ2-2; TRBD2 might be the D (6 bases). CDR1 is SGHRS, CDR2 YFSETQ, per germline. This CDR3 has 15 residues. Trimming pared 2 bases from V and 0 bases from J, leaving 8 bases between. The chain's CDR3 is CASSLGRTNTGELFF. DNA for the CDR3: TGCGCCAGCAGCTTAGGGAGGACGAACACCGGGGAGCTGTTTTTT. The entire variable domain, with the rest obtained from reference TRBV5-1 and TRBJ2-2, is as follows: KAGVTQTPRYLIKTRGQQVTLSCSPISGHRSVSWYQQTPGQGLQFLFEYFSETQRNKGNFPGRFSGRQFSNSRSEMNVSTLELGDSALYLCASSLGRTNTGELFFGEGSRLTVL.

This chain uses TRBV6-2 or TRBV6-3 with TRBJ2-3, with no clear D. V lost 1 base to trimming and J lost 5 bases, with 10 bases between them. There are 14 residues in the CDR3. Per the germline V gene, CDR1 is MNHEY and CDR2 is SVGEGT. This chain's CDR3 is CASSYYLIGDTQYF. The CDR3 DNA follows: TGTGCCAGCAGTTACTATCTTATAGGAGATACGCAGTATTTT.

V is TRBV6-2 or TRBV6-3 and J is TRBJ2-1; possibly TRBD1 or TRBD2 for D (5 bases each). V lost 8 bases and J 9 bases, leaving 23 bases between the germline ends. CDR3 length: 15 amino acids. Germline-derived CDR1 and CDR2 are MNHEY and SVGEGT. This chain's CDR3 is CASFHPGPANVEQFF. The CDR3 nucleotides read TGTGCCAGCTTCCACCCGGGACCAGCGAATGTTGAGCAGTTCTTC.

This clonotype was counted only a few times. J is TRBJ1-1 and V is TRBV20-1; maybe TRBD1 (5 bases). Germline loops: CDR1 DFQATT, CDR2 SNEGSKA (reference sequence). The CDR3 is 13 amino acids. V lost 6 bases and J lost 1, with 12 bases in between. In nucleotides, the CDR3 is TGCAGTGCACTGGACACAGAGAACACTGAAGCTTTCTTT. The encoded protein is CSALDTENTEAFF.

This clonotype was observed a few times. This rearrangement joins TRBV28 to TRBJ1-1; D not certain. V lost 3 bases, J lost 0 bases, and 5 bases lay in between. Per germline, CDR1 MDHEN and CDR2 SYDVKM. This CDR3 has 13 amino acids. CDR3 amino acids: CASSFPMNTEAFF. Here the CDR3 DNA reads TGTGCCAGCAGTTTCCCCATGAACACTGAAGCTTTCTTT.